This T cell receptor beta chain was recovered during a study of cytomegalovirus exposure and HLA in healthy donors. Generated by immunoSEQ multiplex PCR, the TCRdb table keeps only in-frame clones and is missing some. The sample gives 250,000 to 300,000 clones, about 86% of which show up once; approximately 1% is in the top ten. The sequence was obtained from a young woman in good health and CMV-seronegative. Specimen: PBMCs.

This CDR3 reads CASSQDLGSSYNSPLHF. In nucleotides, the CDR3 is TGCGCCAGCAGCCAAGATCTGGGGAGCTCCTATAATTCACCCCTCCACTTT. V gene TRBV4-3 combines with J gene TRBJ1-6; D is uncertain. Trimming pared 0 bases from V and 0 bases from J, leaving 9 bases between. Per germline, CDR1 LGHNA and CDR2 YSLEER. CDR3 size: 17 residues.